These 27 T cell receptor beta chains share one sample of origin, sequenced in a study of cytomegalovirus exposure and HLA in healthy donors. Only in-frame clones appear in the TCRdb table, and some are missing; sequencing was by immunoSEQ multiplex PCR. The sample contains 120,000 or so clones, over 75% of which appear only once. Sequencing was done on a sample of PBMCs. Source of these receptors: a woman aged 25-40 years in good health and CMV-seropositive.

The genes are TRBV6-1 and TRBJ2-1; 9 nucleotides match TRBD1. CDR1 and CDR2 (germline): MNHNS, SASEGT. V lost 6 bases and J lost 5; bases outside the gene matches: 8. This CDR3 contains 15 residues. The CDR3 coding sequence is TGTGCCAGCAGGGGGGGGACAGGGAGGGACAATGAGCAGTTCTTC. Translating it yields CASRGGTGRDNEQFF.

The V gene is TRBV18, the J gene TRBJ2-7; 8 positions agree with TRBD1. Germline CDR1 is KGHSH and CDR2 is LQKENI. The J segment lost 5 bases and the V segment lost 3 bases, leaving 3 bases of the junction unmatched. The CDR3 runs to 13 residues. The CDR3 sequence is CASSPHRGNEQYF. DNA for the CDR3: TGTGCCAGCTCACCCCACAGGGGGAACGAGCAGTACTTC. Using reference TRBV18 and TRBJ2-7 for the parts outside the CDR3, the full variable domain is NAGVMQNPRHLVRRRGQEARLRCSPMKGHSHVYWYRQLPEEGLKFMVYLQKENIIDESGMPKERFSAEFPKEGPSILRIQQVVRGDSAAYFCASSPHRGNEQYFGPGTRLTVT.

This chain joins TRBV27 and TRBJ1-2, with 8 nucleotides matching TRBD1. Germline loops: CDR1 MNHEY, CDR2 SMNVEV (reference sequence). V was clipped by 5 bases and J by 6 bases; unmatched bases: 8. The CDR3 loop spans 14 amino acids. The CDR3 is CASSLRTGLDGYTF. The CDR3 bases are TGTGCCAGCAGTCTCCGGACAGGGCTGGATGGCTACACCTTC.

V gene TRBV9 combines with J gene TRBJ2-2; D ambiguous. V was cut by 6 bases and J by 3 bases, with 12 bases left in between. The germline CDR1 and CDR2 sequences are SGDLS and YYNGEE. The CDR3 has 14 amino acids. The chain's CDR3 is CASIRGADTGELFF. The CDR3 DNA is TGTGCCAGCATAAGAGGTGCGGACACCGGGGAGCTGTTTTTT.

V is TRBV5-6 and J is TRBJ2-3; 8 bases are shared with TRBD1. V dropped 0 bases and J dropped 6; count of bases not matched to a gene: 12. Germline values: CDR1 SGHDT, CDR2 YYEEEE. The CDR3 totals 17 residues. The DNA of the CDR3 is TGTGCCAGCAGCTTGGGACAGGGGATTGACGGACGGGATACGCAGTATTTT. The encoded protein is CASSLGQGIDGRDTQYF.

The chain employs TRBV5-1 and TRBJ2-1, with TRBD1 as a possible D gene (5 bases). Trimming took off 0 bases at V and 4 bases at J, with 11 bases between the two ends. This CDR3 contains 15 residues. Germline CDR1 and CDR2: SGHRS and YFSETQ. The CDR3 is CASSLALGDYNEQFF. CDR3 DNA sequence: TGCGCCAGCAGCTTGGCGCTAGGGGATTACAATGAGCAGTTCTTC.

The V gene is TRBV9, the J gene TRBJ2-1; D not certain. V gave up 7 bases and J gave up 0 bases, with 14 bases separating them. The CDR3 has 15 residues. Germline V gives CDR1 SGDLS, CDR2 YYNGEE. CDR3 loop: CASSLGASSYNEQFF. In DNA, the CDR3 is TGTGCCAGCTCACTTGGAGCGAGCTCCTACAATGAGCAGTTCTTC. Full variable domain (outside the CDR3, taken from reference TRBV9 and TRBJ2-1): DSGVTQTPKHLITATGQRVTLRCSPRSGDLSVYWYQQSLDQGLQFLIQYYNGEERAKGNILERFSAQQFPDLHSELNLSSLELGDSALYFCASSLGASSYNEQFFGPGTRLTVL.

This clone was recorded once. This chain links TRBV5-1 with TRBJ1-1; unclear D gene. Deletions cut 0 bases from V and 0 bases from J, with 9 bases between. The CDR3 covers 15 residues. Germline V gene data show CDR1 as SGHRS and CDR2 as YFSETQ. The CDR3 sequence: CASSLAPGVNTEAFF. Here the CDR3 DNA reads TGCGCCAGCAGCTTGGCCCCCGGGGTGAACACTGAAGCTTTCTTT.

The chain is built from TRBV7-9 and TRBJ2-2, with D perhaps TRBD1 (6 bases). V was trimmed by 5 bases and J by 1 base, leaving 14 bases between them. CDR3 length equals 16 residues. Germline V gene sequence: CDR1 SEHNR, CDR2 FQNEAQ (reference sequence). CDR3 sequence reads: CASSPPEGQNTGELFF. Here the CDR3 DNA reads TGTGCCAGCAGCCCCCCAGAGGGACAGAACACCGGGGAGCTGTTTTTT.

The V gene is TRBV12-5, the J gene TRBJ1-5; 7 bases fit TRBD1. CDR1 is LGHNT and CDR2 is FRNRAP in the germline V gene. Trimming at V came to 1 base and at J to 6 bases, leaving 0 bases not matched to a gene. The CDR3 totals 13 residues. The CDR3 spells CASGLGQGQPQHF. For the CDR3, the DNA is TGTGCTAGTGGTTTGGGACAGGGTCAGCCCCAGCATTTT.

The chain has TRBV5-1 and TRBJ2-3, with D unclear. The CDR3 sequence is 13 residues long. Germline CDR1 SGHRS, CDR2 YFSETQ. Trimming left V 3 bases short and J 4 bases short, with 9 bases between. CDR3 sequence reads: CASSSIEADTQYF. CDR3 coding DNA: TGCGCCAGCAGCTCGATAGAGGCAGATACGCAGTATTTT.

The chain employs TRBV2 and TRBJ2-5; 10 bases match TRBD2. Germline trimming cut 10 bases from V and 0 bases from J; bases unmatched to any gene: 2. CDR3 length: 13 amino acids. Germline V gene lookup returns CDR1 SNHLY and CDR2 FYNNEI. The CDR3 sequence: CATAGGNQETQYF. In nucleotides, the CDR3 is TGTGCCACAGCGGGGGGGAACCAAGAGACCCAGTACTTC.

This chain joins TRBV9 and TRBJ1-2, with TRBD1 matching over 9 bases. This CDR3 comprises 14 residues. Germline V gene lookup returns CDR1 SGDLS and CDR2 YYNGEE. Losses at the gene ends were 2 bases for V and 6 bases for J; bases not matched to a gene: 5. The CDR3 protein is CASSVTGGGDGYTF. The CDR3 bases are TGTGCCAGCAGCGTCACAGGGGGCGGAGATGGCTACACCTTC. The whole variable domain, remainder taken from reference TRBV9 and TRBJ1-2, is DSGVTQTPKHLITATGQRVTLRCSPRSGDLSVYWYQQSLDQGLQFLIQYYNGEERAKGNILERFSAQQFPDLHSELNLSSLELGDSALYFCASSVTGGGDGYTFGSGTRLTVV.

This clone was detected once. V is TRBV14 and J is TRBJ2-1; 12 nucleotides align to TRBD2. V was pared by 2 bases and J by 4 bases, with 6 bases of the junction left unmatched. Germline CDR1 and CDR2: SGHDN and FVKESK. This CDR3 comprises 17 residues. This CDR3 reads CASSQPLGLAGYNEQFF. The CDR3 DNA is TGTGCCAGCAGCCAACCCCTCGGACTAGCGGGATACAATGAGCAGTTCTTC.

The chain carries TRBV2 and TRBJ2-7, with 7 bases aligning to TRBD2. This CDR3 has 17 amino acids. Looked up from germline, CDR1 is SNHLY and CDR2 is FYNNEI. The J segment lost 3 bases and the V segment lost 2 bases, leaving 13 bases of the junction unmatched. The CDR3 sequence: CASSERSGAGWVYEQYF. In DNA, the CDR3 is TGTGCCAGCAGTGAAAGGAGCGGGGCAGGTTGGGTCTACGAGCAGTACTTC.

This clone was recorded only once. The V gene is TRBV6-5, the J gene TRBJ2-1; D perhaps matches TRBD2 (5 bases). This CDR3 spans 16 amino acids. CDR1 is MNHEY, CDR2 SVGAGI, per germline. V was pared by 2 bases and J by 0 bases, with 11 bases between. CDR3: CASSYGGDSSYNEQFF. The CDR3 region has the DNA TGTGCCAGCAGTTACGGAGGTGATAGCTCCTACAATGAGCAGTTCTTC.

This clone was seen more than once but under ten times. The chain recombines TRBV7-8 with TRBJ2-1; D possibly corresponds to TRBD2 (5 bases). Germline assignment: CDR1 SGHVS and CDR2 FQNEAQ. Trimming shortened V by 5 bases and J by 1 base, and 12 bases separated the two germline ends. This CDR3 is built from 15 residues. The DNA for the CDR3 is TGTGCCAGCAGCCAGAGGCCGGGGTCCTACAATGAGCAGTTCTTC. The encoded protein is CASSQRPGSYNEQFF.

The rearrangement uses TRBV5-6 and TRBJ1-4; D gene uncertain. The germline V gene has CDR1 SGHDT and CDR2 YYEEEE. CDR3 length equals 13 residues. V lost 0 bases to trimming and J lost 6 bases, with 6 bases between them. The CDR3 region is CASSLDQYEKLFF. The CDR3 DNA sequence: TGTGCCAGCAGCTTGGACCAGTATGAAAAACTGTTTTTT.

V is TRBV27 and J is TRBJ2-3, with a tentative D call TRBD1 (6 bases). Trimming took 4 bases from V and 7 from J, leaving 15 bases between them. Germline V CDR1 and CDR2: MNHEY, SMNVEV (reference sequence). The CDR3 sequence is 14 residues long. The CDR3 region is CASSYTGMGNTQYF. The CDR3 DNA is TGTGCCAGCAGTTATACAGGGATGGGAAATACGCAGTATTTT.

The gene calls are TRBV4-2 and TRBJ2-2; the D is unclear. Germline values: CDR1 LGHNA, CDR2 YNFKEQ. CDR3 length: 17 amino acids. V was clipped by 0 bases and J by 1 base, with 12 bases between them. The DNA for the CDR3 is TGTGCCAGCAGCCAAGAAAGTCTGGCAGTGAACACCGGGGAGCTGTTTTTT. It yields the protein CASSQESLAVNTGELFF.

The chain links TRBV11-3 to TRBJ1-3; the D is unclear. The germline CDR1 and CDR2 sequences are SGHNT and YENEEA. With 2 bases removed from V and 4 bases from J, the gap between germline ends came to 9 bases. The CDR3 runs 14 residues. Here the CDR3 reads CASSLSGGGNTIYF. CDR3 DNA sequence: TGTGCCAGCAGCTTATCCGGCGGGGGAAACACCATATATTTT.

In this sample, this clone turned up once. This chain connects TRBV6-5 to TRBJ2-5; TRBD2 matches 9 bases. The CDR3 covers 15 residues. The V segment lost 5 bases and the J segment 2 bases; nucleotides outside the gene matches: 6. Per germline, CDR1 MNHEY and CDR2 SVGAGI. CDR3: CASSRLAESQETQYF. The CDR3 bases are TGTGCCAGCAGTCGACTAGCGGAGTCACAAGAGACCCAGTACTTC.

V gene TRBV7-9 combines with J gene TRBJ2-1, with 10 bases lining up with TRBD1. CDR3 length: 15 amino acids. J lost 8 bases, V lost 5 bases, and 9 bases had no gene match. Germline CDR1 SEHNR, CDR2 FQNEAQ (reference sequence). The CDR3 bases are TGTGCCAGCAGCATCCCTCGGGACAGGGGACATGAGCAGTTCTTC. The encoded protein is CASSIPRDRGHEQFF.

The rearrangement links TRBV30 to TRBJ1-5; tentative D call: TRBD1 (6 bases). CDR1 is GTSNPN and CDR2 is SVGIG in the germline V gene (reference sequence). The CDR3 sequence is 13 residues long. Trimming removed 5 bases at V and 2 bases at J, with 10 bases between. The CDR3 sequence: CAWEDSRNQPQHF. DNA for the CDR3: TGTGCCTGGGAGGACAGCCGCAATCAGCCCCAGCATTTT.

A word on this clone: The junction differs from germline at one of its ends, possibly a read error. This sequence joins TRBV7-2 and TRBJ2-7; 10 bases align to TRBD2. This CDR3 is built from 13 residues. Germline V gives CDR1 SGHTA, CDR2 FQGNSA. The CDR3 region has the DNA TGTGCCAGCAGCCTAGCGGGAGCCTACGAGCAGTACTTC. This encodes CASSLAGAYEQYF.

V gene TRBV7-2 combines with J gene TRBJ2-5; D possibly corresponds to TRBD1 (5 bases). This CDR3 is built from 16 residues. Germline V gives CDR1 SGHTA, CDR2 FQGNSA. Between the trimmed V and J ends, which lost 0 bases and 2 bases, there was a span of 13 bases. This CDR3 reads CASSLASRAPQETQYF. CDR3 nucleotide sequence: TGTGCCAGCAGCTTAGCGTCCAGGGCCCCTCAAGAGACCCAGTACTTC.

The chain carries TRBV7-2 and TRBJ1-1; D is uncertain. CDR3 length: 13 amino acids. Germline CDR1 SGHTA, CDR2 FQGNSA. Deletions cut 5 bases from V and 6 bases from J, with 13 bases between. This CDR3 is CASSGRNAPEAFF. The CDR3, as DNA: TGTGCCAGCAGCGGTAGAAATGCCCCTGAAGCTTTCTTT.